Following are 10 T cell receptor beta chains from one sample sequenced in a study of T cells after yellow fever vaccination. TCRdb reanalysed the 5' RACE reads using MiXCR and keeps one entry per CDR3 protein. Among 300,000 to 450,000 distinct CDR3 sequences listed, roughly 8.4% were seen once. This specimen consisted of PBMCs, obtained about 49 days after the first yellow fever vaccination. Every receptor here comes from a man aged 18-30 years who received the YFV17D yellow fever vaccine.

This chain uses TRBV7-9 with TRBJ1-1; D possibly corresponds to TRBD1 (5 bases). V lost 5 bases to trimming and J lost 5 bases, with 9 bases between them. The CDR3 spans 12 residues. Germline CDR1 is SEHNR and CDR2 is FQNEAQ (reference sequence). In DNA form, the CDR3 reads TGTGCCAGCAGCGTACAGGATACTGAAGCTTTCTTT. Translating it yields CASSVQDTEAFF.

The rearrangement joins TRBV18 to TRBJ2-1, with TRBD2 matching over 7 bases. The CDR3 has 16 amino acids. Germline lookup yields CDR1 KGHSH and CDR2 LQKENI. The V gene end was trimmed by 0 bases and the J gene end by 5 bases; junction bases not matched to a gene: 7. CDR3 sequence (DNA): TGTGCCAGCTCACCACCGGGGGGGATCAGAAACAATGAGCAGTTCTTC. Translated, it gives CASSPPGGIRNNEQFF.

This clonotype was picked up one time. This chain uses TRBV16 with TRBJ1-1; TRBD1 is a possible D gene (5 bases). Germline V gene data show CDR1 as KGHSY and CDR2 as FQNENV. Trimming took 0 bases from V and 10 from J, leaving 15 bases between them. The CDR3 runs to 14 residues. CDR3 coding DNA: TGTGCCAGCAGCCAATCTCGGGGCGGGATGGGAGCTTTCTTT. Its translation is CASSQSRGGMGAFF. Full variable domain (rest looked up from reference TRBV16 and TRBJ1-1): GEEVAQTPKHLVRGEGQKAKLYCAPIKGHSYVFWYQQVLKNEFKFLISFQNENVFDETGMPKERFSAKCLPNSPCSLEIQATKLEDSAVYFCASSQSRGGMGAFFGQGTRLTVV.

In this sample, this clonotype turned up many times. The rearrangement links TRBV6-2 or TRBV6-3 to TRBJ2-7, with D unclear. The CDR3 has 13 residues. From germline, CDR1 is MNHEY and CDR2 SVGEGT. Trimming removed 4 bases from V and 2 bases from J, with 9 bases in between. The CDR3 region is CASSFLLTYEQYF. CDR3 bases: TGTGCCAGCAGTTTTCTCCTAACCTACGAGCAGTACTTC.

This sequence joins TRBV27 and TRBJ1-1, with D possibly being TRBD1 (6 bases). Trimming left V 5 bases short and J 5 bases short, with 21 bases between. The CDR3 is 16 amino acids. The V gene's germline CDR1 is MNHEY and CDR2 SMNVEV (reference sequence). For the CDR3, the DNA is TGTGCCAGCAGTCTAGATCTTGGGGGGCGTTTTACTGAAGCTTTCTTT. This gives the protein CASSLDLGGRFTEAFF.

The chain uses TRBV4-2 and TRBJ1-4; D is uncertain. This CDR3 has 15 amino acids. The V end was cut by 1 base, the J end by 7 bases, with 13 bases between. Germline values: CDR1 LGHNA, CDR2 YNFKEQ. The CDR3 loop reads CASSQARGGSEKLFF. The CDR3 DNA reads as TGTGCCAGCAGCCAAGCACGGGGAGGGAGTGAAAAACTGTTTTTT.

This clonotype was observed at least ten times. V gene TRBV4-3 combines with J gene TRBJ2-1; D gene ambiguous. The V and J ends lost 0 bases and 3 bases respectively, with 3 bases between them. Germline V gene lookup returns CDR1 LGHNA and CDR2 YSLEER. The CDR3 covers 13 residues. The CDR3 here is CASSQEGYNEQFF. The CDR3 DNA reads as TGCGCCAGCAGCCAAGAAGGCTACAATGAGCAGTTCTTC.

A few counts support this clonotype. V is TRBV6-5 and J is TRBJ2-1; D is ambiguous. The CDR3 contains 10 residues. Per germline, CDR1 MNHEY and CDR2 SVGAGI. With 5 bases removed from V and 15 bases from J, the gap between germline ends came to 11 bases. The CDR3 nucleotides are TGTGCCAGCAGTACCCGACCTGCGTTCTTC. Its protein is CASSTRPAFF.

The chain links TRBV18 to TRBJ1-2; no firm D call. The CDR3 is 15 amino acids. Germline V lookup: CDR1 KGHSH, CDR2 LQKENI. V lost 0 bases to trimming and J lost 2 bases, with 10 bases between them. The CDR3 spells CASSPPFTENYGYTF. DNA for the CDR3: TGTGCCAGCTCACCACCGTTTACAGAAAACTATGGCTACACCTTC.

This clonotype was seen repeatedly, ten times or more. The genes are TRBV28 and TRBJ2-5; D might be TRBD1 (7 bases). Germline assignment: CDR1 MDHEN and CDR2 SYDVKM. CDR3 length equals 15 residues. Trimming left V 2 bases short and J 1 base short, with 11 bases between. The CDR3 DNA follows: TGTGCCAGCAGTTTAGGCGGGACAGCCCAAGAGACCCAGTACTTC. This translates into CASSLGGTAQETQYF.